The T cell receptor (beta chain) under discussion was sequenced for a study of OX40 agonist ivuxolimab in advanced cancers. On the study more broadly: It was ivuxolimab, an agonistic anti-OX40 (CD134) antibody, that patients were treated with.

The CDR3 length is 14 residues. The germline CDR1 and CDR2 sequences are MGHRA and YSYEKL. Trimming stripped 4 bases from V and 1 base from J, with 10 bases between. On cycle 4 day 1 and cycle 7 day 1, as well as at baseline, blood was sampled. Data came from immunoSEQ multiplex PCR; TCRdb stores just in-frame clones and leaves some out. The sample carries roughly 100,000 clones, 92% recorded once. The receptor's source is an adult with an advanced solid tumor such as melanoma, head and neck, liver or kidney cancer. The rearrangement links TRBV4-1 to TRBJ1-1, with D tentatively TRBD1 (5 bases). The material was CD4+ or CD8+ T cells sorted from blood, obtained in a trial of the OX40 agonist ivuxolimab. The CDR3 nucleotides read TGCGCCAGCAGCCCCCGTGGGGGGAACACTGAAGCTTTCTTT. Translating it yields CASSPRGGNTEAFF.